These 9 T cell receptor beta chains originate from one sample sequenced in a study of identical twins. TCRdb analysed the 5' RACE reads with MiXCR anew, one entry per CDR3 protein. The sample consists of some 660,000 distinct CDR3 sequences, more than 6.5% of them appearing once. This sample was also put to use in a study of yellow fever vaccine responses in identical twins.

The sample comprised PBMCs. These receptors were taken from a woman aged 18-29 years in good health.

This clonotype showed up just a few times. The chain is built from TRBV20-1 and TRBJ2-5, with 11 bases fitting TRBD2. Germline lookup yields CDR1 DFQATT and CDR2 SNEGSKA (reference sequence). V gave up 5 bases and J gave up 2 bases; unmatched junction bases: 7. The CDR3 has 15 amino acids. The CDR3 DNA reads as TGCAGTGCTGCTGAACTAGCGGGGGCTCAAGAGACCCAGTACTTC. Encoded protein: CSAAELAGAQETQYF.

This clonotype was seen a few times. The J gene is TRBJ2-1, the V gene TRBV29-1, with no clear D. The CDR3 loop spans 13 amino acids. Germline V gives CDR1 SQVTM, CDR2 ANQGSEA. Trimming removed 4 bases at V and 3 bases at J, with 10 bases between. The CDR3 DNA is TGCAGCGTTGTTAGTCCAAACTACAATGAGCAGTTCTTC. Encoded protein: CSVVSPNYNEQFF.

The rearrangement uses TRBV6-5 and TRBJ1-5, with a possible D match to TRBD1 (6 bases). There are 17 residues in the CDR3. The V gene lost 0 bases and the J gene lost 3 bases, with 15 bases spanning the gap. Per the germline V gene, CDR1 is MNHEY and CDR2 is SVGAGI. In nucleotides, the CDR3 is TGTGCCAGCAGTTACTCTTGGGGGCGTTATGACAATCAGCCCCAGCATTTT. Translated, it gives CASSYSWGRYDNQPQHF.

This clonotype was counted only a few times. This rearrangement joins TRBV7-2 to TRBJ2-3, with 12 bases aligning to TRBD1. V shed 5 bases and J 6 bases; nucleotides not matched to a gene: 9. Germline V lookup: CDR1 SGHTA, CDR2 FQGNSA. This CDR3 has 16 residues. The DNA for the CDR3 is TGTGCCAGCAGCCCGACCGGGACAGGGGGCTACGATACGCAGTATTTT. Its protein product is CASSPTGTGGYDTQYF.

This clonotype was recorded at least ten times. DNA of the CDR3: TGTGCCAGCAGTCCCGCGGGCCCGGGACAGCAAGAGACCCAGTACTTC. This translates into CASSPAGPGQQETQYF. The J gene is TRBJ2-5, the V gene TRBV12-3 or TRBV12-4, with 7 bases matching TRBD1. V shed 5 bases, J shed 2 bases, and the junction held 11 bases outside the gene matches. The CDR3 sequence is 16 residues long.

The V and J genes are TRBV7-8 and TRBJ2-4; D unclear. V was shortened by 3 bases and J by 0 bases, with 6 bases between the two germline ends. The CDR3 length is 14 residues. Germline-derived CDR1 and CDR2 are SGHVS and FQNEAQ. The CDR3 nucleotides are TGTGCCAGCAGCTTGGCTCCAGCCAAAAACATTCAGTACTTC. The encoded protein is CASSLAPAKNIQYF.

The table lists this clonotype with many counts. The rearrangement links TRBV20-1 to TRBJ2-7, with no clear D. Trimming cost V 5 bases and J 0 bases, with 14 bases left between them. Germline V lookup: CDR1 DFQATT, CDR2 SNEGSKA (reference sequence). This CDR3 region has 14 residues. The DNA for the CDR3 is TGCAGTGCTCACCCTGGAGATCTCTCCTACGAGCAGTACTTC. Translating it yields CSAHPGDLSYEQYF.

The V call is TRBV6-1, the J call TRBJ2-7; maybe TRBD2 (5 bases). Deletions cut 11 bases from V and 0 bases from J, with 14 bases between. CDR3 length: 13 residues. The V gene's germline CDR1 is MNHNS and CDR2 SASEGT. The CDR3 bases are TGTGCCGCGATGGCGGGTCCCTCCTACGAGCAGTACTTC. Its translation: CAAMAGPSYEQYF.

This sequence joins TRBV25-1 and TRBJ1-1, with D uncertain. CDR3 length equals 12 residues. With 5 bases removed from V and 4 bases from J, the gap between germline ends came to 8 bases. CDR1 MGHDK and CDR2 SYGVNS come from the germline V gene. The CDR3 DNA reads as TGTGCCAGCAGTTGGTTGGGCACTGAAGCTTTCTTT. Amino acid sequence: CASSWLGTEAFF. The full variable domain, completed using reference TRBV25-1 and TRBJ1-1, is EADIYQTPRYLVIGTGKKITLECSQTMGHDKMYWYQQDPGMELHLIHYSYGVNSTEKGDLSSESTVSRIRTEHFPLTLESARPSHTSQYLCASSWLGTEAFFGQGTRLTVV.